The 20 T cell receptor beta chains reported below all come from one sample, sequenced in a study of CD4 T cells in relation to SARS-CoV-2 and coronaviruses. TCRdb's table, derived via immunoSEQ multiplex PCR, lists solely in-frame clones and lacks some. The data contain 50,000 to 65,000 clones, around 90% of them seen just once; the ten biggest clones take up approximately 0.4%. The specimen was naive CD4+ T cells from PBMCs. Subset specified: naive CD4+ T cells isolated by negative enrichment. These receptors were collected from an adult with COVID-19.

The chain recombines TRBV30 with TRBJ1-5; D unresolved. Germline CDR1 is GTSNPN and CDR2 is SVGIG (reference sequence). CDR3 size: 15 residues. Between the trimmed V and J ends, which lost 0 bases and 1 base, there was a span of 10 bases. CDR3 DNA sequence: TGTGCCTGGAGTGTACGCCAGATAAGCAATCAGCCCCAGCATTTT. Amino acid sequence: CAWSVRQISNQPQHF.

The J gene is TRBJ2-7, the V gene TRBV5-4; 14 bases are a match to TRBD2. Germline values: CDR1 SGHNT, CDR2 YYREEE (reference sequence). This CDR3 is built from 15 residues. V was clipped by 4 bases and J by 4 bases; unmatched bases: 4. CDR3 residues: CASSPGTSGRYEQYF. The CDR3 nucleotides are TGTGCCAGCAGCCCCGGGACTAGCGGGAGATACGAGCAGTACTTC.

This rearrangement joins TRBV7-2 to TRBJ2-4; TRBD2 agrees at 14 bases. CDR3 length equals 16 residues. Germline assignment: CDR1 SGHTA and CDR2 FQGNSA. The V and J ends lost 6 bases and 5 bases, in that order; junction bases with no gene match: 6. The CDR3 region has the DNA TGTGCCAGCAGTACCGGGACTAGCGGGGGACAAAACATTCAGTACTTC. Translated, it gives CASSTGTSGGQNIQYF.

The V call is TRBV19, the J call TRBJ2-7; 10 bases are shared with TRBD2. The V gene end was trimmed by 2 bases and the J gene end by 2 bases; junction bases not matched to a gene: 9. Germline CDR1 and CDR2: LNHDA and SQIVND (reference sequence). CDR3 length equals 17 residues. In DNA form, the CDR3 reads TGTGCCAGTAGTATAACGGCTAGCGGGAGCCTACCCTACGAGCAGTACTTC. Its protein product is CASSITASGSLPYEQYF.

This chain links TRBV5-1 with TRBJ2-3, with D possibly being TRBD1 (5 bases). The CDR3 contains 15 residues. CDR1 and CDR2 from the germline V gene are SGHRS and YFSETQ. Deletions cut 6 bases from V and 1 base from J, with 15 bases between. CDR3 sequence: CASNLAATGTDTQYF. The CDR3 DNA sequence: TGCGCCAGCAACCTGGCGGCGACAGGCACAGATACGCAGTATTTT.

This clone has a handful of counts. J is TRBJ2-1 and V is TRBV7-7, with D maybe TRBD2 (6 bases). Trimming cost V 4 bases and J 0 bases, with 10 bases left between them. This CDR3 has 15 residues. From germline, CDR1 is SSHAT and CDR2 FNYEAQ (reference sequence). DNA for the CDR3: TGTGCCAGCAGCTCCCTAGCGAGCTCCTACAATGAGCAGTTCTTC. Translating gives CASSSLASSYNEQFF. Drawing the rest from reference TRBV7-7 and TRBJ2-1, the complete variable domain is GAGVSQSPRYKVTKRGQDVTLRCDPISSHATLYWYQQALGQGPEFLTYFNYEAQPDKSGLPSDRFSAERPEGSISTLTIQRTEQRDSAMYRCASSSLASSYNEQFFGPGTRLTVL.

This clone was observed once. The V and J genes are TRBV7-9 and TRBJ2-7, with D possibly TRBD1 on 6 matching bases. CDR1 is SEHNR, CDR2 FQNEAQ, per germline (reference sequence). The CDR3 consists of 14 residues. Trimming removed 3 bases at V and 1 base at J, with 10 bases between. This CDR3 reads CASSFPGQSYEQYF. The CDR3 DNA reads TGTGCCAGCAGCTTCCCTGGACAGTCCTACGAGCAGTACTTC. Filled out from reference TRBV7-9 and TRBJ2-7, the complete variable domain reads DTGVSQNPRHKITKRGQNVTFRCDPISEHNRLYWYRQTLGQGPEFLTYFQNEAQLEKSRLLSDRFSAERPKGSFSTLEIQRTEQGDSAMYLCASSFPGQSYEQYFGPGTRLTVT.

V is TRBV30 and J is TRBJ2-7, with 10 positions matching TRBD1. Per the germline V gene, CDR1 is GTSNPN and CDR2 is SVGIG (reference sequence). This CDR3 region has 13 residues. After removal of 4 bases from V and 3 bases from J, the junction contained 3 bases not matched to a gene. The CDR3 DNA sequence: TGTGCCTGGAACCGGGACAGGGGCTACGAGCAGTACTTC. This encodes CAWNRDRGYEQYF.

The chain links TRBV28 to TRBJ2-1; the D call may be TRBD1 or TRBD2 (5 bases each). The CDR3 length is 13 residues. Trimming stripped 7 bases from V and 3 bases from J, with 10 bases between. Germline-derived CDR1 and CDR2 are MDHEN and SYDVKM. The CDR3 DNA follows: TGTGCCAGCACCGGGACGGACTACAATGAGCAGTTCTTC. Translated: CASTGTDYNEQFF.

CDR3 protein: CASSLVRGTGLIHTEAFF. CDR3 bases: TGTGCCAGCAGCTTAGTTAGGGGGACAGGGTTGATCCACACTGAAGCTTTCTTT. The chain carries TRBV7-4 and TRBJ1-1, with TRBD1 matching over 9 bases. The V gene end was trimmed by 1 base and the J gene end by 3 bases; junction bases not matched to a gene: 12. Looked up from germline, CDR1 is SGHVT and CDR2 is SQSDAQ. The CDR3 length is 18 residues.

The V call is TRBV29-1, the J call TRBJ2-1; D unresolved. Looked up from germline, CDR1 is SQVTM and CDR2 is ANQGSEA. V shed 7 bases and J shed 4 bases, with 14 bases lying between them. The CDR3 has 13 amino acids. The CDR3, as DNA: TGCAGCGCCTTGGATTGGAATTACAATGAGCAGTTCTTC. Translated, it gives CSALDWNYNEQFF.

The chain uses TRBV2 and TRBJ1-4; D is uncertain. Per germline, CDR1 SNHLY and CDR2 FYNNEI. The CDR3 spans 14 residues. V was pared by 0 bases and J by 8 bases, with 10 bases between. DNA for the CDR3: TGTGCCAGCAGTGAAGCGGATCTTCGGGAAAAACTGTTTTTT. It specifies CASSEADLREKLFF.

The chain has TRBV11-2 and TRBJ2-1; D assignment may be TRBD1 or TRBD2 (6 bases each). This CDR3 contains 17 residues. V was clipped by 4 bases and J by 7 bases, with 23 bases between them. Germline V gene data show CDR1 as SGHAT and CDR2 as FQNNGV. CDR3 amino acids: CASSSRGRWRERNEQFF. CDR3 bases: TGTGCCAGCAGCTCTAGGGGGAGGTGGCGGGAAAGGAATGAGCAGTTCTTC.

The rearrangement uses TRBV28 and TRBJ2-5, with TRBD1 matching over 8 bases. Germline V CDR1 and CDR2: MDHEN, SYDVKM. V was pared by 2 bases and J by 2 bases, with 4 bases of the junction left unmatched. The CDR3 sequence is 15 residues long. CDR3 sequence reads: CASSLGTGMQETQYF. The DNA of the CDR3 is TGTGCCAGCAGTTTAGGGACAGGCATGCAAGAGACCCAGTACTTC. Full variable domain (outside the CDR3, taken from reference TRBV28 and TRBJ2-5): DVKVTQSSRYLVKRTGEKVFLECVQDMDHENMFWYRQDPGLGLRLIYFSYDVKMKEKGDIPEGYSVSREKKERFSLILESASTNQTSMYLCASSLGTGMQETQYFGPGTRLLVL.

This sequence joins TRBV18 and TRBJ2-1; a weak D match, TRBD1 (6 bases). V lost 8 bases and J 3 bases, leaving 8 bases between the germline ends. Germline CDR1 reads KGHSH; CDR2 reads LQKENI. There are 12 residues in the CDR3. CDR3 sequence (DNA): TGTGCCAGCGCGGACAGCTACAATGAGCAGTTCTTC. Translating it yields CASADSYNEQFF.

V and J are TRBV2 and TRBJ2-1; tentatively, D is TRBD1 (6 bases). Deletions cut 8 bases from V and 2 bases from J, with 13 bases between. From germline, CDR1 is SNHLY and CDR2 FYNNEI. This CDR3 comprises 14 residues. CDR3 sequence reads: CASDLTGPYNEQFF. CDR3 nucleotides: TGTGCCAGCGATTTAACAGGGCCCTACAATGAGCAGTTCTTC. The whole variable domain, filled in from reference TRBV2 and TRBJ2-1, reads EPEVTQTPSHQVTQMGQEVILRCVPISNHLYFYWYRQILGQKVEFLVSFYNNEISEKSEIFDDQFSVERPDGSNFTLKIRSTKLEDSAMYFCASDLTGPYNEQFFGPGTRLTVL.

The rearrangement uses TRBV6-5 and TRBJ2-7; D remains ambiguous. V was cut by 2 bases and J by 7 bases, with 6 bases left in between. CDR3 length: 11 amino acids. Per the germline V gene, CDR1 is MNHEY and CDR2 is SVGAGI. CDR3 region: CASSYGPEQYF. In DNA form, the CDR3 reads TGTGCCAGCAGTTACGGGCCTGAGCAGTACTTC.

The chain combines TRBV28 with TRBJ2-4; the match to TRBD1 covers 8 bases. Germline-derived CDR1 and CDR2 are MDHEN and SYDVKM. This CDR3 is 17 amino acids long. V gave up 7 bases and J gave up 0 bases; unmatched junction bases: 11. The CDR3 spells CASTSSGGFLAKNIQYF. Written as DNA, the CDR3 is TGTGCCAGCACTAGTTCAGGGGGCTTTCTAGCCAAAAACATTCAGTACTTC. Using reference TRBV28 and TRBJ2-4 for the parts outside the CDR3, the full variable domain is DVKVTQSSRYLVKRTGEKVFLECVQDMDHENMFWYRQDPGLGLRLIYFSYDVKMKEKGDIPEGYSVSREKKERFSLILESASTNQTSMYLCASTSSGGFLAKNIQYFGAGTRLSVL.

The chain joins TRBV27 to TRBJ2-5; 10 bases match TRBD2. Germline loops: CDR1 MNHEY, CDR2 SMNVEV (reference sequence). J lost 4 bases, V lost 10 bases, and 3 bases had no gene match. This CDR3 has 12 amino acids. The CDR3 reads CATRLAGETQYF. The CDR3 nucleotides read TGTGCCACCAGACTAGCGGGAGAGACCCAGTACTTC.

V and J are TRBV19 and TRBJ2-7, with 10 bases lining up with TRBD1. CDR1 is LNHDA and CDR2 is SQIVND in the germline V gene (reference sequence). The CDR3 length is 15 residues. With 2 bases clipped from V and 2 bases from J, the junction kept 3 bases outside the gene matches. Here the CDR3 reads CASSISGTGAYEQYF. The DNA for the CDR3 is TGTGCCAGTAGTATATCGGGGACAGGGGCCTACGAGCAGTACTTC.